The entry that follows covers one TCR beta chain sequence. Its antigen is not identified. At one boundary the junction diverges from the germline segment, which might be a read error. This sample stems from a study of tumor-infiltrating lymphocytes in primary liver carcinoma. Study information: Patients comprised men and women whose ages fell between 30 and 69 years. Every sample contained roughly 3.5 to 8 million productive TCRbeta reads, and these numbers were similar from one tissue type to another. Whole-study findings and limits: Tumors had a top-250-clone fraction that was significantly higher than blood (p = 0.039).

With a constant-region primer, TCR beta cDNA was made from 450 to 650 ng of total RNA. Slightly modified ARM-PCR served as the procedure for the TCR beta libraries. These libraries came from three rounds of nested multiplex PCR. For around 11 cycles apiece, the opening two PCR rounds ran with TRBV1-TRBV30 forward primers and a C-beta reverse primer. TCRdb reprocessed the multiplex PCR reads via MiXCR and lists one record per CDR3 protein. The sample has about 330,000 distinct CDR3 sequences; less than 70% are singletons. The germline V gene encodes CDR1 SGHAT and CDR2 FQNNGV. CDR3 length equals 15 residues. The study extracted blood RNA from unsorted whole blood and also extracted germline DNA. Patients were treatment-naive with chronic HBV infection.

What was sequenced was peripheral blood. J is TRBJ1-1 and V is TRBV11-2; D is unresolved. The receptor comes from a man aged 40-55 years with primary liver carcinoma and hepatitis B virus infection. In nucleotides, the CDR3 is TGTGCTAGCAGCTTAGTGGGGAGGGCCAACACTGGAGCTTTCTTT. This translates into CASSLVGRANTGAFF.